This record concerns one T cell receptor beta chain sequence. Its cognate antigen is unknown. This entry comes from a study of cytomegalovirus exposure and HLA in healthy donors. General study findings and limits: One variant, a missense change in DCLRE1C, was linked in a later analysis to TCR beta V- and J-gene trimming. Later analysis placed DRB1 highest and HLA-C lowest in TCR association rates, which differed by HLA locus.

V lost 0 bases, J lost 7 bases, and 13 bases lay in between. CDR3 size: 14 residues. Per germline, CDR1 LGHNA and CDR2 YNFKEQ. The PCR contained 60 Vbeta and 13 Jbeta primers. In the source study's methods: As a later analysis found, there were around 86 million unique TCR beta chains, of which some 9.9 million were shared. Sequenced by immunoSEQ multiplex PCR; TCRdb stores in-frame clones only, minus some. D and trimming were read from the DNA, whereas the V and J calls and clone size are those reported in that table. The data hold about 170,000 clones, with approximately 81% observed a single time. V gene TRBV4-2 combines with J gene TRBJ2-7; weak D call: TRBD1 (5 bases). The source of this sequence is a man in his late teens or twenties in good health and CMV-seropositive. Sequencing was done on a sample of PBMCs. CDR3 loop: CASSQDRHSGEQYF. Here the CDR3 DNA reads TGTGCCAGCAGCCAAGATAGGCACTCAGGGGAGCAGTACTTC.